Detailed here is one T cell receptor (beta chain). What antigen it recognizes has not been identified. Qualities for individual bases were not recorded, and no much larger clone is one base off. The data are from a study of blood T cell repertoires in COVID-19 (dated by TCRdb to between 2020 and 2021). For the study in its entirety: The collaborator samples originated in the United States, Italy and Spain and spanned the acute and convalescent phases of COVID-19. Subjects who had been exposed to COVID-19, were actively infected with it, or had recovered from it provided the deeply sampled blood TCRbeta repertoires that made up the dataset. The prospective study material was composed of cDNA or gDNA derived from T cells, B-cell-depleted T cells, or PBMCs. The repertoires were released in a freely available public database intended as a resource for research on the immune response to SARS-CoV-2. The sample metadata nearly always contained a de-identified subject ID, COVID-19 status, age in years and sex. The samples were drawn from the first 160 participants of the ongoing ImmuneRACE study and from about 1,200 subjects provided by 6 global collaborators. HLA class I and class II types, where available, came from metadata supplied by the sample provider rather than from assay-based typing.

Participants in the prospective study were aged roughly 18 to 100 years, lived in 24 United States geographic areas, and enrolled through a virtual design. Cohort assignment in the prospective study relied on participant-reported clinical history from a screening survey and a study questionnaire. Exposed participants had been in contact with someone with a PCR-confirmed or clinician-diagnosed COVID-19 case within 2 weeks of study entry. In the prospective study, mobile phlebotomists collected whole blood, serum and a nasopharyngeal or oropharyngeal swab from each participant. Prospective study participants could optionally give additional blood draws and questionnaires over an approximately two-month period. Before DNA extraction, blood samples from the prospective study were shipped at room temperature or frozen. The CDR3 runs 14 amino acids, cysteine and phenylalanine included. Only the CDR3 DNA stays, 42 bases, in frame from base 1. Cut back by 1 base and 8 bases, the V and J ends lie 14 bases apart. From the germline V gene (reference sequence), CDR1 is SEHNR and CDR2 is FQNEAQ.

The paper's findings and limits, for the study overall: The quantity of clinical and demographic metadata differed by source and by participant and was supplied without curation.

TCRbeta CDR3 regions were amplified from genomic DNA using the immunoSEQ Assay, a bias-controlled multiplex PCR. As for how the authors treated the data: The number of nucleated cells in each sample was estimated from the amplification of reference gene primers within the assay. Sequence reads were collapsed and filtered to measure the absolute abundance of every unique TCRbeta CDR3 rearrangement. Productive Simpson clonality was computed per sample as the square root of Simpson's diversity index over productive rearrangements. What TCRdb holds here is the immuneACCESS table cut down to in-frame rearrangements. Part of the clones is not present; checked against another copy, under half of the missing clones reflect an unresolved V gene, and the others are unexplained. V, J and clone size derive from that table, while D and trimming were established from the DNA sequence. For this sample the table gives 400,000 to 500,000 clones, of which 70% to 90% were detected only once. About 1.5% of the sample rests with the top ten.

Sequenced sample: PBMCs or T cells enriched from blood (not recorded which). The origin of this receptor is a woman between 18 and 29 years old who had been exposed to COVID-19. This receptor chain uses TRBV7-9 and TRBJ1-2; TRBD1 is a possible D gene, resting on 5 matching bases. The encoded CDR3 is CASSLGDSAGGYTF. Read as DNA, the sequence is TGTGCCAGCAGCTTAGGAGACAGCGCGGGGGGCTACACCTTC.